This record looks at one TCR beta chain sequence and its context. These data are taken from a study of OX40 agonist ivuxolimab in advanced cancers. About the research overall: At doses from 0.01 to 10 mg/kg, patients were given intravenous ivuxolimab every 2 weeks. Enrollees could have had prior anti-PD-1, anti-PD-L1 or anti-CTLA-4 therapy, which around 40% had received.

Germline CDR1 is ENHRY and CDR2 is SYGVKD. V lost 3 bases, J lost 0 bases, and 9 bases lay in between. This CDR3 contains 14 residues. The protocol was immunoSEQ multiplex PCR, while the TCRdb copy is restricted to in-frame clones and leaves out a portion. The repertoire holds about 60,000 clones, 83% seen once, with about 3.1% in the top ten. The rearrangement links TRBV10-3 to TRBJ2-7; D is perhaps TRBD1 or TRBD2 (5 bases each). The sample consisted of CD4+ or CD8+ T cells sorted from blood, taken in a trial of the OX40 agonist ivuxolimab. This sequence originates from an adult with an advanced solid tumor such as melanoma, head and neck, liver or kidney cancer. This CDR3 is CAISDGDVSYEQYF. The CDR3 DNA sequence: TGTGCCATCAGTGATGGGGACGTCTCCTACGAGCAGTACTTC.